These 11 T cell receptor beta chains were sequenced from one sample in a study of T cells after yellow fever vaccination. Using its own MiXCR run on the 5' RACE reads, TCRdb lists one record per CDR3 protein. The table has some 120,000 distinct CDR3 sequences, approximately 14% seen once. The material sequenced was CD8+ T cells sorted from PBMCs, taken 5 days after the yellow fever booster vaccination. Receptors originate from a young man who received the YFV17D yellow fever vaccine.

This clonotype turned up a few times. The J gene is TRBJ2-3, the V gene TRBV4-1, with 16 bases matching TRBD2. CDR1 and CDR2 (germline): MGHRA, YSYEKL. Germline trimming cut 4 bases from V and 5 bases from J; bases unmatched to any gene: 6. The CDR3 is made up of 17 amino acids. DNA for the CDR3: TGCGCCAGCAGCCTGGGACTAGCGGGGGGGCCTTTAGATACGCAGTATTTT. It encodes CASSLGLAGGPLDTQYF.

This clonotype was counted a few times. The chain uses TRBV20-1 and TRBJ2-4; D call uncertain. Trimming cost V 6 bases and J 0 bases, with 9 bases left between them. The CDR3 runs to 13 residues. Germline values: CDR1 DFQATT, CDR2 SNEGSKA (reference sequence). CDR3 sequence: CSATRAAKNIQYF. The CDR3 coding sequence is TGCAGTGCCACACGAGCAGCCAAAAACATTCAGTACTTC.

There are many counts of this clonotype. This sequence joins TRBV29-1 and TRBJ2-1; the D gene is possibly TRBD2 (7 bases). Trimming took 4 bases from V and 6 from J, leaving 10 bases between them. This CDR3 is 12 amino acids long. The germline CDR1 and CDR2 sequences are SQVTM and ANQGSEA. The DNA for the CDR3 is TGCAGCGTTGCCGGGGGGCGCAATGAGCAGTTCTTC. Translation: CSVAGGRNEQFF.

V is TRBV3-1 and J is TRBJ2-5, with 10 positions matching TRBD2. CDR1 is LGHDT and CDR2 is YNNKEL in the germline V gene (reference sequence). The CDR3 has 18 amino acids. The junction had 14 bases not matched to a gene; V was cut back by 3 bases and J by 4 bases. This CDR3 is CASSHPPLSGGARETQYF. The CDR3 DNA reads TGTGCCAGCAGCCATCCGCCCCTCAGCGGGGGGGCCCGAGAGACCCAGTACTTC.

This clonotype came up a few times. This sequence joins TRBV16 and TRBJ1-5, with TRBD1 as a possible D gene (5 bases). Germline-derived CDR1 and CDR2 are KGHSY and FQNENV. The CDR3 length is 15 residues. Trimming left V 4 bases short and J 0 bases short, with 10 bases between. The CDR3 nucleotides are TGTGCCAGCAGCCTTGGGGACCATAGCAATCAGCCCCAGCATTTT. Translation gives CASSLGDHSNQPQHF.

The chain joins TRBV11-2 to TRBJ2-5; possible D gene TRBD2, 5 bases. The CDR3 totals 14 residues. The V end lost 4 bases, the J end lost 7 bases, and 16 bases lay between the germline ends. CDR1 SGHAT and CDR2 FQNNGV come from the germline V gene. CDR3 nucleotides: TGTGCCAGCAGCTCCGACACCCTCCGGGGGACCCAGTACTTC. Translation gives CASSSDTLRGTQYF.

V gene TRBV18 combines with J gene TRBJ1-2, with a possible D match to TRBD1 (6 bases). CDR1 KGHSH and CDR2 LQKENI come from the germline V gene. This CDR3 region has 16 residues. The V gene lost 3 bases and the J gene lost 3 bases, with 17 bases spanning the gap. The chain's CDR3 is CASSPKSPEGDYGYTF. CDR3 DNA: TGTGCCAGCTCACCTAAAAGCCCGGAGGGGGACTATGGCTACACCTTC.

The chain is built from TRBV5-1 and TRBJ2-1; no firm D call. The germline CDR1 and CDR2 sequences are SGHRS and YFSETQ. The CDR3 has 13 residues. The ends were cut back, 0 bases at V and 4 bases at J, with 5 bases in the middle. CDR3 in amino acids: CASSLDGYNEQFF. The CDR3 DNA sequence: TGCGCCAGCAGCTTGGACGGTTACAATGAGCAGTTCTTC. The whole variable domain, remainder taken from reference TRBV5-1 and TRBJ2-1, is KAGVTQTPRYLIKTRGQQVTLSCSPISGHRSVSWYQQTPGQGLQFLFEYFSETQRNKGNFPGRFSGRQFSNSRSEMNVSTLELGDSALYLCASSLDGYNEQFFGPGTRLTVL.

This clonotype has ten or more counts. The rearrangement joins TRBV12-3 or TRBV12-4 to TRBJ2-7; 7 bases match TRBD1. This CDR3 has 13 amino acids. The J segment lost 2 bases and the V segment lost 6 bases, leaving 4 bases of the junction unmatched. The CDR3 loop is CASSYTGAYEQYF. CDR3 DNA: TGTGCCAGCAGCTACACAGGGGCCTACGAGCAGTACTTC.

V usage is TRBV4-1 and J usage is TRBJ1-5, with a possible D match to TRBD1 (5 bases). The length of the CDR3 is 16 residues. V gave up 0 bases and J gave up 6 bases, with 15 bases separating them. CDR1 MGHRA and CDR2 YSYEKL come from the germline V gene. This CDR3 is CASSQDVGAGGQPQHF. DNA of the CDR3: TGCGCCAGCAGCCAAGATGTTGGGGCCGGGGGTCAGCCCCAGCATTTT.

This clonotype was recorded a few times. This sequence joins TRBV7-2 and TRBJ1-5, with D uncertain. Deletions cut 3 bases from V and 4 bases from J, with 10 bases between. CDR1 SGHTA and CDR2 FQGNSA come from the germline V gene. CDR3 size: 14 residues. CDR3 residues: CASSFGRANQPQHF. The CDR3 DNA is TGTGCCAGCAGCTTTGGGAGGGCTAATCAGCCCCAGCATTTT.